The present entry profiles one T cell receptor (beta chain) with its context. The specificity of this receptor is unknown. Per-base quality was not reported, and no clone a single base away is much larger than it. CDR1 LNHDA and CDR2 SQIVND were looked up in the germline V gene (reference sequence). From its cysteine to its phenylalanine, the CDR3 spans 16 amino acids. Only the CDR3 region is kept as DNA, spanning 48 bases read in frame from base 1. V and J lose 1 base and 0 bases, and a span of 12 bases separates them. The data derive from a study of blood T cell repertoires in COVID-19 (dated by TCRdb to about 2020). Background for the entire study: Collaborator samples came from the United States, Italy and Spain and covered acute and convalescent phases of COVID-19. The prospective study material was composed of cDNA or gDNA derived from T cells, B-cell-depleted T cells, or PBMCs. Subjects who had been exposed to COVID-19, were actively infected with it, or had recovered from it provided the deeply sampled blood TCRbeta repertoires that made up the dataset. The repertoires were made available in a free public database intended to serve as a resource for research on the immune response to SARS-CoV-2. The samples were drawn from the first 160 participants of the ongoing ImmuneRACE study and from 950 to 1,500 subjects provided by 6 global collaborators. The sample metadata nearly always contained a de-identified subject ID, COVID-19 status, age in years and sex. Where available, HLA class I and class II types were taken from metadata supplied by the sample provider and were not determined by assay-based typing. The paper as a whole reports these results and caveats: How much clinical and demographic metadata was included differed by source and by participant, and the metadata was provided uncurated.

In the prospective study, participants were roughly 18 to 95 years old, resided in approximately 22 geographic areas of the United States, and were enrolled through a virtual design. In the prospective study, participants were assigned to cohorts based on the clinical history participants reported in a screening survey and a study questionnaire. Recovered participants in ImmuneRACE Cohort 3 were defined by two consecutive negative NP/OP PCR tests, clearance by a healthcare professional, or resolution of symptoms. In the prospective study, whole blood, serum and a nasopharyngeal or oropharyngeal swab were collected from each participant by mobile phlebotomists. Prospective study participants could optionally give additional blood draws and questionnaires over a 2-month period. Prospective study blood samples were shipped either frozen or at room temperature before DNA extraction. TCRbeta CDR3 regions were amplified from genomic DNA by means of the immunoSEQ Assay, a bias-controlled multiplex PCR. Per the source publication's procedure: The number of nucleated cells in each sample was estimated from the amplification of reference gene primers within the assay. To quantify the absolute abundance of each unique TCRbeta CDR3 rearrangement, sequence reads were collapsed and filtered. Productive Simpson clonality was computed per sample as the square root of Simpson's diversity index over productive rearrangements. The table was pulled from immuneACCESS by TCRdb, which kept in-frame rearrangements only. Such tables lose some clones; where checked, under half of the loss comes from unresolved V genes, and the rest has no known cause. The D gene and trimming were derived from the DNA, and the V and J assignments and clone size from that table. The sample table holds approximately 270,000 clones, of which approximately 85% were seen once. Of the sample, approximately 2% is held by the ten largest clones.

The specimen sequenced was PBMCs or T cells enriched from blood (not recorded which). The clonotype was recovered from a woman in her forties or fifties who had recovered from COVID-19. Rearrangement joined TRBV19 to TRBJ1-1; 6 matching bases give a weak D call of TRBD1. The CDR3 region has the sequence CASSIGTVLMNTEAFF. At the DNA level, the sequence is TGTGCCAGTAGTATAGGGACAGTTCTTATGAACACTGAAGCTTTCTTT. The entire variable domain, with the stretches around the CDR3 drawn from the reference TRBV19 and TRBJ1-1 proteins, is DGGITQSPKYLFRKEGQNVTLSCEQNLNHDAMYWYRQDPGQGLRLIYYSQIVNDFQKGDIAEGYSVSREKKESFPLTVTSAQKNPTAFYLCASSIGTVLMNTEAFFGQGTRLTVV.